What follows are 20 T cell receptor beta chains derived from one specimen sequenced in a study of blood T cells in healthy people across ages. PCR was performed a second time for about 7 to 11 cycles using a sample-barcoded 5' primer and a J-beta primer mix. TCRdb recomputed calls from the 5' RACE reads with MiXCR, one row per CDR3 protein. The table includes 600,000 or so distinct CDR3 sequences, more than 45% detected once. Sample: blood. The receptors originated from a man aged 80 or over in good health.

CDR3 nucleotides: TGTGCCAGCAGCTTAAGACCGGCAGGGGGTGGCTACACCTTC. Protein product: CASSLRPAGGGYTF. This chain links TRBV7-3 with TRBJ1-2; TRBD1 matches 7 bases. Germline V gives CDR1 SGHTA, CDR2 FQGTGA. The CDR3 is 14 residues long. J lost 7 bases, V lost 1 base, and 6 bases had no gene match.

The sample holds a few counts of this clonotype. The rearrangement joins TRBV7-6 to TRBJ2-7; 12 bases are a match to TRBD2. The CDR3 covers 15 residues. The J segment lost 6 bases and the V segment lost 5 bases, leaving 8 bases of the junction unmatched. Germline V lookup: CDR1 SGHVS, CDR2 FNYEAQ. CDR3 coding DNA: TGTGCCAGCAGCGCCAGACTAGCGGGAGAACGCGAGCAGTACTTC. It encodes CASSARLAGEREQYF.

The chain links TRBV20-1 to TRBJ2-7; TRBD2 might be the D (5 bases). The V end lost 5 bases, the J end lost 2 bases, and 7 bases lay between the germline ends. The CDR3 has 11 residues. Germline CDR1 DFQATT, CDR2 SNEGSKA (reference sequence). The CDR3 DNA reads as TGCAGTGCTGGGGAGCCCTACGAGCAGTACTTC. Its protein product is CSAGEPYEQYF.

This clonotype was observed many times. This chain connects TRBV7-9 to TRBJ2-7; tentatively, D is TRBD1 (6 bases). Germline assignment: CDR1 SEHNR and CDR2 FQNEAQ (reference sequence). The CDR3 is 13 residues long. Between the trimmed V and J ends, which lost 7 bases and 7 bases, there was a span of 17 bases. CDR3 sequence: CASTGTNHGEQYF. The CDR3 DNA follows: TGTGCCAGCACGGGGACAAATCATGGGGAGCAGTACTTC.

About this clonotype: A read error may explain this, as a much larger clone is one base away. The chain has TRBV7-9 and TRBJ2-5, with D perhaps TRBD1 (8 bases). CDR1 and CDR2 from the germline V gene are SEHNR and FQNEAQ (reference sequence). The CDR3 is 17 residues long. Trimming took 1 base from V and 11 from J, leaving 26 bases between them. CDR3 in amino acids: CASSLGGQGRDVREQYF. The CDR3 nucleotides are TGTGCCAGCAGCTTAGGAGGACAGGGACGGGACGTGCGGGAGCAGTACTTC.

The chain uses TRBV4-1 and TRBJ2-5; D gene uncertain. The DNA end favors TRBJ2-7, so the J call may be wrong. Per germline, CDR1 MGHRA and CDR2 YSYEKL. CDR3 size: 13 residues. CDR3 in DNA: TGCGCCAGCAGCCAAGATGAGTGGAACGAGCAGTACTTC. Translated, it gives CASSQDEWNEQYF.

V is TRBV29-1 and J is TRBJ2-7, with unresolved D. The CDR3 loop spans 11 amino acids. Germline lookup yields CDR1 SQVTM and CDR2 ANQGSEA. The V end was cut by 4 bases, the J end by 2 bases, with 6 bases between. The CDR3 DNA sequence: TGCAGCGTTGGTGGCCCCTACGAGCAGTACTTC. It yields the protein CSVGGPYEQYF.

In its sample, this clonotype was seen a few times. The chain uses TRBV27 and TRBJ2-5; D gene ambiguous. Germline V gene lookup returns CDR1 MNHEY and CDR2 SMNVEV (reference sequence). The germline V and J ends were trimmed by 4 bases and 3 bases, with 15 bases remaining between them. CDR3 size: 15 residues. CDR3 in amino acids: CASSSLKDGKETQYF. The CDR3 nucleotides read TGTGCCAGCAGTTCTTTAAAGGACGGCAAAGAGACCCAGTACTTC.

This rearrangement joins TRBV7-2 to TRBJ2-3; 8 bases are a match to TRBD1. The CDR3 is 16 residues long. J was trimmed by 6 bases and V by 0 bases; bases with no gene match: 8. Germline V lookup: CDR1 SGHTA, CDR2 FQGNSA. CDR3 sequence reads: CASSLAQGASFDTQYF. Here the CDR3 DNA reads TGTGCCAGCAGCTTAGCGCAGGGGGCGAGTTTTGATACGCAGTATTTT.

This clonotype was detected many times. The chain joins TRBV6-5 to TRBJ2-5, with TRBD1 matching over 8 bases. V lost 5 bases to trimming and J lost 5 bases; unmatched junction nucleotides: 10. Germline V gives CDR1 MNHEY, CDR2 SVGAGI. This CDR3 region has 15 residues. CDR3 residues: CASSGTGTGRETQYF. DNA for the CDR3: TGTGCCAGCAGTGGAACCGGGACAGGAAGGGAGACCCAGTACTTC.

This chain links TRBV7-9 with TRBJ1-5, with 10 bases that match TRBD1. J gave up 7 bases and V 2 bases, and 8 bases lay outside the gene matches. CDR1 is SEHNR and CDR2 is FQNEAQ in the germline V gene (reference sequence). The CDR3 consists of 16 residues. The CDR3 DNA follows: TGTGCCAGCAGCTTAACCACGGGACAGGGGAGCCAGCCCCAGCATTTT. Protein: CASSLTTGQGSQPQHF.

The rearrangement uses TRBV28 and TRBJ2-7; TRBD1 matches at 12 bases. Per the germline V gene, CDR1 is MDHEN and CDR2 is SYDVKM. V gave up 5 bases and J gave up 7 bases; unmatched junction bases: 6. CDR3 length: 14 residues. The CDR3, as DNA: TGTGCCAGCAGTATGGGACAGGGGGCGTGGGAGCAGTACTTC. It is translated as CASSMGQGAWEQYF.

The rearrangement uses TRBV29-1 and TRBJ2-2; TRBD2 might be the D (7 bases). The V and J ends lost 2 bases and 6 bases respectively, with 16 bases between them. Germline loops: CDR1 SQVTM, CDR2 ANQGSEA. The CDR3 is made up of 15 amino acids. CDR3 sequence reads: CSVEIPRGGPGELFF. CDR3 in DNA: TGCAGCGTTGAAATTCCTAGGGGGGGCCCCGGGGAGCTGTTTTTT.

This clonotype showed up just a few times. In DNA form, the CDR3 reads TGTGCCACCAGCGGCACAGGGAACCCCTACAATGAGCAGTTCTTC. It yields the protein CATSGTGNPYNEQFF. The rearrangement uses TRBV15 and TRBJ2-1, with D possibly TRBD1 on 6 matching bases. Germline V gives CDR1 LNHNV, CDR2 YYDKDF (reference sequence). This CDR3 has 15 residues. Trimming removed 5 bases at V and 2 bases at J, with 13 bases between. Together with reference TRBV15 and TRBJ2-1, the CDR3 gives the full variable domain: DAMVIQNPRYQVTQFGKPVTLSCSQTLNHNVMYWYQQKSSQAPKLLFHYYDKDFNNEADTPDNFQSRRPNTSFCFLDIRSPGLGDTAMYLCATSGTGNPYNEQFFGPGTRLTVL.

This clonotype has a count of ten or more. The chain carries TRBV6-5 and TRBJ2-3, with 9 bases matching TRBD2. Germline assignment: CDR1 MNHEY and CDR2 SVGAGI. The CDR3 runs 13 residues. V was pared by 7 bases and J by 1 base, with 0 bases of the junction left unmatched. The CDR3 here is CASTSGGTDTQYF. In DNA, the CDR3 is TGTGCCAGCACTAGCGGGGGCACAGATACGCAGTATTTT.

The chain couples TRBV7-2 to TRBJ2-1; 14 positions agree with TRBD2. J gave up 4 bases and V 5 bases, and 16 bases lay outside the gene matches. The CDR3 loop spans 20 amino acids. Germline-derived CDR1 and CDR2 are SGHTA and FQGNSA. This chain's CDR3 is CASSRMTAGTSGSRYNEQFF. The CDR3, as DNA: TGTGCCAGCAGCCGTATGACAGCCGGGACTAGCGGGAGCCGATACAATGAGCAGTTCTTC.

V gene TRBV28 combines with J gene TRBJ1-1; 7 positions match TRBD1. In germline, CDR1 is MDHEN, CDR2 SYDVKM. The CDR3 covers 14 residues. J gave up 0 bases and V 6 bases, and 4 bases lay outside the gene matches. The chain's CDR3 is CASRLTGLNTEAFF. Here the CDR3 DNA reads TGTGCCAGCAGGTTGACAGGGCTGAACACTGAAGCTTTCTTT.

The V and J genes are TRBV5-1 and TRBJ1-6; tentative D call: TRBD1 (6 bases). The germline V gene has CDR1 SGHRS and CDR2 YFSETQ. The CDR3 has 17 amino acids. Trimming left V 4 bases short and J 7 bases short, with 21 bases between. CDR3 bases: TGCGCCAGCAGCCCTGTAGGAGGGGGGCTCGGGAATTCACCCCTCCACTTT. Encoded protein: CASSPVGGGLGNSPLHF.

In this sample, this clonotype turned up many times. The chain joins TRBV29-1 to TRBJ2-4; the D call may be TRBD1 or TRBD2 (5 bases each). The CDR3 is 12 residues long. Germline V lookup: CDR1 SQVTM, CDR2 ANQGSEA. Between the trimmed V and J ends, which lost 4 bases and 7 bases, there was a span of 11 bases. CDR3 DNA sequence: TGCAGCGTTGGGGGGATCAAGAACATTCAGTACTTC. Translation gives CSVGGIKNIQYF.

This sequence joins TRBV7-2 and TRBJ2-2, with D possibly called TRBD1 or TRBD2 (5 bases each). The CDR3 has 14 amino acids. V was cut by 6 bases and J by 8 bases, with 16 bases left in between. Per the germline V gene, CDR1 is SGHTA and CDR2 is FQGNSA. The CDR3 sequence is CASSQVRWGGELFF. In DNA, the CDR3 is TGTGCCAGCAGTCAAGTTCGCTGGGGGGGGGAGCTGTTTTTT.